This entry lists 9 T cell receptor beta chains sequenced from one sample in a study of Graves' ophthalmopathy and Graves' hyperthyroidism. TCR beta CDR3 regions were amplified from RNA transcripts. First-round RT-PCR relied on HTBI primers, and a second-round multiplex PCR came next. TCRdb itself ran the multiplex PCR reads through MiXCR, one entry per CDR3 protein. The profile shows 900,000 to 1,200,000 distinct CDR3 sequences, about 40% of them singletons. The source material was peripheral blood or thyroid tissue (not recorded which). Source of these receptors: an adult man with Graves' hyperthyroidism.

J is TRBJ1-2 and V is TRBV10-1; D may be TRBD1 (5 bases). This CDR3 is 14 amino acids long. Germline lookup yields CDR1 WNHNN and CDR2 SYGVQD (reference sequence). Trimming removed 6 bases at V and 4 bases at J, with 15 bases between. The DNA for the CDR3 is TGCGCCAGCAGACTCTTTGGGACGGCCTATGGCTACACCTTC. As protein: CASRLFGTAYGYTF.

This chain uses TRBV6-6 with TRBJ1-2, with TRBD1 matching over 7 bases. In germline, CDR1 is MNHNY, CDR2 SVGAGI (reference sequence). There are 16 residues in the CDR3. Trimming at V came to 6 bases and at J to 4 bases, leaving 14 bases not matched to a gene. CDR3 DNA: TGTGCCAGCAGGACGCCCCAGGGACAGCCACCCTATGGCTACACCTTC. Translating gives CASRTPQGQPPYGYTF.

This clonotype appeared a single time. The V gene is TRBV29-1, the J gene TRBJ1-5; tentatively, D is TRBD1 (6 bases). This CDR3 comprises 13 residues. Per germline, CDR1 SQVTM and CDR2 ANQGSEA. Trimming stripped 8 bases from V and 3 bases from J, with 14 bases between. The CDR3 reads CSLGGAHNQPQHF. CDR3 in DNA: TGCAGCTTGGGGGGGGCACACAATCAGCCCCAGCATTTT. The whole variable domain, remainder taken from reference TRBV29-1 and TRBJ1-5, is SAVISQKPSRDICQRGTSLTIQCQVDSQVTMMFWYRQQPGQSLTLIATANQGSEATYESGFVIDKFPISRPNLTFSTLTVSNMSPEDSSIYLCSLGGAHNQPQHFGDGTRLSIL.

The chain has TRBV7-9 and TRBJ2-5, with 10 bases identical to TRBD2. The CDR3 extends over 16 amino acids. V gave up 2 bases and J gave up 2 bases; unmatched junction bases: 5. Germline V lookup: CDR1 SEHNR, CDR2 FQNEAQ (reference sequence). CDR3 DNA sequence: TGTGCCAGCAGCTTAACTGGGACTAGCGTACAAGAGACCCAGTACTTC. Its protein product is CASSLTGTSVQETQYF.

J is TRBJ1-3 and V is TRBV7-9; 9 bases are shared with TRBD1. Germline V gives CDR1 SEHNR, CDR2 FQNEAQ (reference sequence). This CDR3 has 13 amino acids. V was clipped by 4 bases and J by 7 bases; unmatched bases: 2. Written as DNA, the CDR3 is TGTGCCAGCAGCTACGGACAGGGGAACACCATATATTTT. Translated: CASSYGQGNTIYF. The whole variable domain, remainder taken from reference TRBV7-9 and TRBJ1-3, is DTGVSQNPRHKITKRGQNVTFRCDPISEHNRLYWYRQTLGQGPEFLTYFQNEAQLEKSRLLSDRFSAERPKGSFSTLEIQRTEQGDSAMYLCASSYGQGNTIYFGEGSWLTVV.

About this clonotype itself: A much larger clone lies one base from this, so it may be a read error. The gene calls are TRBV29-1 and TRBJ2-7; 9 bases align to TRBD1. Germline V gene lookup returns CDR1 SQVTM and CDR2 ANQGSEA. The CDR3 extends over 20 amino acids. CDR3 nucleotide sequence: TGCAGCGTTGAAGTCTACGAGGACAGGGGAGGACGACCCCGCTCCTACGGGCAGTACTTC. Protein: CSVEVYEDRGGRPRSYGQYF.

This clonotype came up a few times. The chain has TRBV11-2 and TRBJ2-2; D is perhaps TRBD2 (5 bases). Trimming left V 5 bases short and J 0 bases short, with 13 bases between. Germline V gives CDR1 SGHAT, CDR2 FQNNGV. CDR3 length: 16 residues. In DNA, the CDR3 is TGTGCCAGCAGCAAAAGGTCGGGAACGAACACCGGGGAGCTGTTTTTT. It translates to CASSKRSGTNTGELFF.

This clonotype was seen many times. The chain uses TRBV5-1 and TRBJ2-7, with 7 bases that match TRBD1. V lost 4 bases and J lost 4; bases outside the gene matches: 14. The CDR3 is 16 residues long. Germline V gene sequence: CDR1 SGHRS, CDR2 YFSETQ. The CDR3 here is CASSLTATGEKYEQYF. The CDR3 nucleotides read TGCGCCAGCAGCCTGACGGCCACAGGGGAGAAATACGAGCAGTACTTC. Combining the CDR3 with reference TRBV5-1 and TRBJ2-7 gives the whole variable domain KAGVTQTPRYLIKTRGQQVTLSCSPISGHRSVSWYQQTPGQGLQFLFEYFSETQRNKGNFPGRFSGRQFSNSRSEMNVSTLELGDSALYLCASSLTATGEKYEQYFGPGTRLTVT.

This CDR3 reads CASSPAGAGEQYF. DNA of the CDR3: TGCGCCAGCAGCCCCGCGGGGGCGGGCGAGCAGTACTTC. V and J are TRBV10-2 and TRBJ2-7; D is possibly TRBD2 (7 bases). The CDR3 contains 13 residues. Germline-derived CDR1 and CDR2 are WSHSY and SAAADI. The V end lost 6 bases, the J end lost 6 bases, and 15 bases lay between the germline ends.